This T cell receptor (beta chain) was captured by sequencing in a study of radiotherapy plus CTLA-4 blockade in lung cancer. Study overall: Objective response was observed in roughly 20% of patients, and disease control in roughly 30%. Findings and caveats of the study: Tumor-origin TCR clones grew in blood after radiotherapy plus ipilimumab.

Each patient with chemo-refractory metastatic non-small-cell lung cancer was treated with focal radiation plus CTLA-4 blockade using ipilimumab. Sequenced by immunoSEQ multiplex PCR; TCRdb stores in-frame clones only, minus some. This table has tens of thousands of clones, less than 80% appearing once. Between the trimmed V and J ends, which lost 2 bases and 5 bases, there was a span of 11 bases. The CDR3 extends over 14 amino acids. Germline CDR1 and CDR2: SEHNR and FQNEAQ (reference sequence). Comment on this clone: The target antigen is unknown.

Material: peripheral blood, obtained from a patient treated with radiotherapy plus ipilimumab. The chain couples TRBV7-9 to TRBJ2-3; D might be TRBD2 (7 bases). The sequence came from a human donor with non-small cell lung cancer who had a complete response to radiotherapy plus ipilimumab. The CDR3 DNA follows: TGTGCCAGCAGCTTAAACGGGGGGCGAGATACGCAGTATTTT. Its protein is CASSLNGGRDTQYF.